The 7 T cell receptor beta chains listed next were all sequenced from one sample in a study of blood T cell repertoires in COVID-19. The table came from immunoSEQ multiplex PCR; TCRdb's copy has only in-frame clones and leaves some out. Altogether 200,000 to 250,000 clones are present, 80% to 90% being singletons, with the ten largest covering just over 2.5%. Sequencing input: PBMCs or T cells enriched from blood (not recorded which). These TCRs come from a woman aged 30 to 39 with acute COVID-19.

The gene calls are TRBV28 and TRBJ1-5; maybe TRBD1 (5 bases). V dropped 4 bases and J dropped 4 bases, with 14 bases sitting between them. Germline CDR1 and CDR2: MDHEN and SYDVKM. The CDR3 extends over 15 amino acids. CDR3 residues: CASSSLAGGNQPQHF. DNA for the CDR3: TGTGCCAGCAGTTCCCTGGCCGGGGGGAATCAGCCCCAGCATTTT.

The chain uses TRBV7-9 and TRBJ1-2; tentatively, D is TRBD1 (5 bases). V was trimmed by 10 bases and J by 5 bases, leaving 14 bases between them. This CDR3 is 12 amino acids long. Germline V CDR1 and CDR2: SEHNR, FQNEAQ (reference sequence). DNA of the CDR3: TGTGCCACCACAATAGGGGAATATGGCTACACCTTC. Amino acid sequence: CATTIGEYGYTF.

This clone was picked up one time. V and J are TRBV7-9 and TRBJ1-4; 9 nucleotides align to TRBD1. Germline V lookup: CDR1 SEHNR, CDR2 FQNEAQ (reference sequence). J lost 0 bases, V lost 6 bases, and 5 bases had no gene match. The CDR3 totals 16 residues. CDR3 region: CASRQTGGATNEKLFF. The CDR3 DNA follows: TGTGCCAGCAGACAAACAGGGGGCGCAACTAATGAAAAACTGTTTTTT.

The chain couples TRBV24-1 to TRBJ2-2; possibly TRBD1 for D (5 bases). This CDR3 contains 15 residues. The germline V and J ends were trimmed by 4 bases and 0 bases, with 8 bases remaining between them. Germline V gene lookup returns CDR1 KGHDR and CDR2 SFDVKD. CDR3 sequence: CATSDPGTNTGELFF. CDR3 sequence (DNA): TGTGCCACCAGTGACCCAGGGACGAACACCGGGGAGCTGTTTTTT.

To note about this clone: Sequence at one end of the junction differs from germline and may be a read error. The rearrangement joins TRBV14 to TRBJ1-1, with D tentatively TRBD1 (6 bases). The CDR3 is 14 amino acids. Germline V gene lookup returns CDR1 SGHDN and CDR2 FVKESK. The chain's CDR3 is CASRQVDRYTEAFF. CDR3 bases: TGTGCCAGCAGACAAGTAGACAGGTACACTGAAGCTTTCTTT.

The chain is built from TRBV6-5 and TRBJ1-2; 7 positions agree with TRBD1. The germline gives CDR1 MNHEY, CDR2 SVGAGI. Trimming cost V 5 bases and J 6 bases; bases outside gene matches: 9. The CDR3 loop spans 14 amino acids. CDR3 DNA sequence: TGTGCCAGCAGTAAAACTAGGGGGCCTAATGGCTACACCTTC. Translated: CASSKTRGPNGYTF.

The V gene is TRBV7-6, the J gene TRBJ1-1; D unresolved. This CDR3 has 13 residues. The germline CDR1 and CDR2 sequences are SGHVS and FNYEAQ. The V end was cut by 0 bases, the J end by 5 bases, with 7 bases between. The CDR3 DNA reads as TGTGCCAGCAGCTTAGCTGCAGTGACTGAAGCTTTCTTT. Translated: CASSLAAVTEAFF.